Listed here are 3 T cell receptor beta chains from one sample, sequenced in a study of blood T cell repertoires in COVID-19. Some clones are missing from TCRdb's copy, which holds only in-frame ones; the method was immunoSEQ multiplex PCR. The sample includes about 110,000 clones, about 84% of them seen just once. What was sequenced was peripheral blood. These receptors were taken from a man between 45 and 60 years old with acute or convalescent COVID-19.

The chain combines TRBV19 with TRBJ1-1, with 10 nucleotides matching TRBD1. The length of the CDR3 is 16 residues. V lost 5 bases and J lost 5; bases outside the gene matches: 11. CDR1 is LNHDA and CDR2 is SQIVND in the germline V gene (reference sequence). CDR3 protein: CASSHYKWTGGTEAFF. The CDR3 DNA reads as TGTGCCAGTAGTCATTACAAGTGGACAGGGGGGACTGAAGCTTTCTTT.

On this clone: At the DNA level, this CDR3 is encoded by other sequences in the same sample as well. This rearrangement joins TRBV9 to TRBJ1-6; tentative D call: TRBD1 (6 bases). V lost 0 bases and J lost 5, with 9 bases in between. From germline, CDR1 is SGDLS and CDR2 YYNGEE. This CDR3 has 15 residues. This CDR3 is CASSVDTGNNSPLHF. CDR3 bases: TGTGCCAGCAGCGTAGATACAGGGAATAATTCACCCCTCCACTTT.

This clone has a count of ten or more. The chain uses TRBV11-1 and TRBJ2-1, with 11 bases aligning to TRBD1. The germline gives CDR1 SGHAT, CDR2 FQDESV (reference sequence). The CDR3 is 16 amino acids. V gave up 6 bases and J gave up 7 bases; unmatched junction bases: 11. The CDR3 spells CASRQHPGQGENEQFF. CDR3 DNA: TGTGCCAGCAGACAACACCCGGGACAGGGGGAAAATGAGCAGTTCTTC.